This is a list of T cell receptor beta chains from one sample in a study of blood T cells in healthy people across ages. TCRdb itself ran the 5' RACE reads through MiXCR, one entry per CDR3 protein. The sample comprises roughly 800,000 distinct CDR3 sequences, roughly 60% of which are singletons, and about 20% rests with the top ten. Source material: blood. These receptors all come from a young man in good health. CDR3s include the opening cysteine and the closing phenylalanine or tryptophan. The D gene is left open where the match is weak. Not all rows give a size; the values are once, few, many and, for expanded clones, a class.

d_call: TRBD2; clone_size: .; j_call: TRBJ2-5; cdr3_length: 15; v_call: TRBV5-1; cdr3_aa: CASSLGGGTQETQYF; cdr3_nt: TGCGCCAGCAGCTTGGGCGGGGGAACCCAAGAGACCCAGTACTTC
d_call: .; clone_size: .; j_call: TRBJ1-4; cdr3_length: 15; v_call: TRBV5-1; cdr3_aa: CASSLQRGPNEKLFF; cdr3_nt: TGCGCCAGCAGCCTTCAAAGGGGACCGAATGAAAAACTGTTTTTT
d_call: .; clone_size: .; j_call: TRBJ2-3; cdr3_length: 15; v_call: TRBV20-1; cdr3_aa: CSARGGQFPTDTQYF; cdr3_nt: TGCAGTGCTAGAGGGGGGCAGTTCCCCACAGATACGCAGTATTTT
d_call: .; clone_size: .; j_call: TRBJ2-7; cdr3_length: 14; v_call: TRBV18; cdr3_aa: CASSPTGLYYEQYF; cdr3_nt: TGTGCCAGCTCACCCACGGGACTCTACTACGAGCAGTACTTC
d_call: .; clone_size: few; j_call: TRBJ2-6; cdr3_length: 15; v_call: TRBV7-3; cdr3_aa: CASSEWASGANVLTF; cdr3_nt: TGTGCCAGCAGTGAGTGGGCCTCTGGGGCCAACGTCCTGACTTTC
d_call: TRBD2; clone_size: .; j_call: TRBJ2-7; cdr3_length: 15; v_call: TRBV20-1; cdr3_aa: CSAQLGTSGADEQYF; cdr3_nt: TGCAGTGCTCAACTCGGGACTAGCGGAGCCGATGAGCAGTACTTC
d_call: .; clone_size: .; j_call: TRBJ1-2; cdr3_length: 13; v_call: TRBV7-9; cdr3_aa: CASSVSGWDGYTF; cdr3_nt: TGTGCCAGCAGCGTGTCAGGGTGGGATGGCTACACCTTC
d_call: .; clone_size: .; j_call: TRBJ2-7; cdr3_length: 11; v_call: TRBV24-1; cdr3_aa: CARTKTYEQYF; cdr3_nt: TGTGCCCGGACCAAAACCTACGAGCAGTACTTC
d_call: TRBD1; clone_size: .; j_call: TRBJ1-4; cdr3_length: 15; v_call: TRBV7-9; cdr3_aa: CASSLVGATGEKLFF; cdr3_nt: TGTGCCAGCAGCTTAGTTGGGGCGACAGGGGAAAAACTGTTTTTT
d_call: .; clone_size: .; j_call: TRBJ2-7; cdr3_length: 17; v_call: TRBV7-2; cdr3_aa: CASSLINSGGTLYEQYF; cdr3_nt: TGTGCCAGCAGCCTCATAAACTCAGGGGGGACCCTCTACGAGCAGTACTTC
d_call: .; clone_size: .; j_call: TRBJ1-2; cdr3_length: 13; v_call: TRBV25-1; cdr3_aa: CASSDVTNYGYTF; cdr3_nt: TGTGCCAGCAGTGACGTTACCAACTATGGCTACACCTTC
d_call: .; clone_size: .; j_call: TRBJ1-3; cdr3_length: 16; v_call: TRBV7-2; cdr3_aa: CASSSLQGFSGNTIYF; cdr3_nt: TGTGCCAGCAGCTCTCTACAGGGTTTCTCTGGAAACACCATATATTTT
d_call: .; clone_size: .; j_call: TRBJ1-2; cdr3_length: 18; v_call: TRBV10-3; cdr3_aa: CAISETTIPREANYGYTF; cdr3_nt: TGTGCCATCAGTGAGACGACAATCCCCCGAGAAGCTAACTATGGCTACACCTTC
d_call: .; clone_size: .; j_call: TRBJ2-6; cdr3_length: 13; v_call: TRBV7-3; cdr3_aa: CASSPPWANVLTF; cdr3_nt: TGTGCCAGCAGCCCGCCCTGGGCCAACGTCCTGACTTTC
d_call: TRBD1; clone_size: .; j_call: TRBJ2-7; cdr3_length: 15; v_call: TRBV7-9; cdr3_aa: CASSPNTGGSYEQYF; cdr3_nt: TGTGCCAGCAGCCCTAATACAGGGGGCTCCTACGAGCAGTACTTC
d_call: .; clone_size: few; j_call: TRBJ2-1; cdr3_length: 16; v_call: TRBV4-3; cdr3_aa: CASSQDLGEGLDEQFF; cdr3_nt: TGCGCCAGCAGCCAAGATCTGGGCGAGGGCCTCGATGAGCAGTTCTTC
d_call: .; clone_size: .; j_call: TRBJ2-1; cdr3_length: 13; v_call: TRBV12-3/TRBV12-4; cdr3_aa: CASRRTDDNEQFF; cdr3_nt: TGTGCCAGCAGACGGACAGATGACAATGAGCAGTTCTTC
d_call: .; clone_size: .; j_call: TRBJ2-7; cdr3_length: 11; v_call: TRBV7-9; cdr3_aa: CASTGLYEQYF; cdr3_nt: TGTGCCAGCACCGGGCTATACGAGCAGTACTTC
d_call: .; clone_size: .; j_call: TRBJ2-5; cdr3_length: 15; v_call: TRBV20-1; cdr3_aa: CSAAPGEDALGTQYF; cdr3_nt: TGCAGTGCAGCCCCAGGGGAGGACGCCCTGGGGACCCAGTACTTC
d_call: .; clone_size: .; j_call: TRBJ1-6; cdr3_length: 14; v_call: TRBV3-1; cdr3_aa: CASSQSANRSPLHF; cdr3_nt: TGTGCCAGCAGCCAATCTGCCAACCGTTCACCCCTCCACTTT
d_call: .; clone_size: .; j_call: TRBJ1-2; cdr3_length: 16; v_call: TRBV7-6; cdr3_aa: CASSLGSLGSNYGYTF; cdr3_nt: TGTGCCAGCAGCTTAGGGTCTCTGGGGAGTAACTATGGCTACACCTTC
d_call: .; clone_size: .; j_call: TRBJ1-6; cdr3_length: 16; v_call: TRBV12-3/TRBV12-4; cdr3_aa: CASSLEPRRRDSPLHF; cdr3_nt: TGTGCCAGCAGTTTGGAACCGAGAAGGAGGGATTCACCCCTCCACTTT
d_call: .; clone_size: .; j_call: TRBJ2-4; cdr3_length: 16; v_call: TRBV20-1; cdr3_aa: CSARGPSPLAKNIQYF; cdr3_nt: TGCAGTGCTAGGGGTCCCTCTCCTCTAGCCAAAAACATTCAGTACTTC
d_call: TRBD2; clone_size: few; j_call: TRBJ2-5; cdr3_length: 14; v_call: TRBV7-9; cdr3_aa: CASSLRTSRETQYF; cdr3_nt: TGTGCCAGCAGCTTAAGGACTAGCAGGGAGACCCAGTACTTC
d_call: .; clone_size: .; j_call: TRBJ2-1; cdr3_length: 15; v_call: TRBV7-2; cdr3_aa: CASSLVEGRRDEQFF; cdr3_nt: TGTGCCAGCAGCTTAGTCGAAGGGAGGCGCGATGAGCAGTTCTTC
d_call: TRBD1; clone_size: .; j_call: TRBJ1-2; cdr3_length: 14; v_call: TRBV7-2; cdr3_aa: CASSFGQAFYGYTF; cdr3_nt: TGTGCCAGCAGCTTCGGACAGGCCTTCTATGGCTACACCTTC
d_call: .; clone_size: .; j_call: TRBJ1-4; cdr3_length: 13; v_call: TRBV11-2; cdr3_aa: CASSLVGREKLFF; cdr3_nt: TGTGCCAGCAGCTTAGTAGGACGGGAAAAACTGTTTTTT
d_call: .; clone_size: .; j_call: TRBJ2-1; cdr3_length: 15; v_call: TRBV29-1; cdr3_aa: CSVPLASSSYNEQFF; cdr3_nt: TGCAGCGTCCCCCTAGCGTCGAGCTCCTACAATGAGCAGTTCTTC
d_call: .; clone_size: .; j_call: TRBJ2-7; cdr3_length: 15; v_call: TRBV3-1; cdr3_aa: CASSQEWGSSYEQYF; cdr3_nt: TGTGCCAGCAGCCAAGAATGGGGTAGCTCCTACGAGCAGTACTTC
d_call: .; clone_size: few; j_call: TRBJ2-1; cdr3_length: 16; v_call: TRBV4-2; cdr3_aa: CASSQVSRGSYNEQFF; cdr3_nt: TGTGCCAGCAGCCAAGTCTCTAGAGGTTCCTACAATGAGCAGTTCTTC
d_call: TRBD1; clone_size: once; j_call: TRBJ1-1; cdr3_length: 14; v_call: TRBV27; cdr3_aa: CASSAGTAGTEAFF; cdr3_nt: TGTGCCAGCAGTGCCGGGACAGCAGGGACTGAAGCTTTCTTT
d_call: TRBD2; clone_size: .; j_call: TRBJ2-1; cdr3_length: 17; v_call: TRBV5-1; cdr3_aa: CASSSYLSGSPNNEQFF; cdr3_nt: TGCGCCAGCAGCTCCTACCTTAGCGGGAGCCCCAACAATGAGCAGTTCTTC
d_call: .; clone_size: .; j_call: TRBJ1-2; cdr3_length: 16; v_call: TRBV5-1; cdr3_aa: CASSLGPGNRNYGYTF; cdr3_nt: TGCGCCAGCAGCTTGGGCCCCGGTAATAGGAACTATGGCTACACCTTC
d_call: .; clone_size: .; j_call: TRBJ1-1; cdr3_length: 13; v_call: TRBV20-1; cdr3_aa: CSAAGTVNTEAFF; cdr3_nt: TGCAGTGCCGCCGGGACGGTGAACACTGAAGCTTTCTTT
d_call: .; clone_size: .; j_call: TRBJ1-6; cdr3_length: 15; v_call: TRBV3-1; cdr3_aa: CASSQGGGTSSPLHF; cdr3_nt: TGTGCCAGCAGCCAAGGCGGAGGGACCTCATCACCCCTCCACTTT
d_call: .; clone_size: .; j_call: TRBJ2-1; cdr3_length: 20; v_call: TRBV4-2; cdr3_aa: CASSQGYGVVLSPGYNEQFF; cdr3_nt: TGTGCCAGCAGCCAAGGTTACGGGGTGGTTTTAAGTCCAGGTTACAATGAGCAGTTCTTC
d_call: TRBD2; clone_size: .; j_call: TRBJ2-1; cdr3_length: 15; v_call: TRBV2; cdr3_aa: CASTHGTSGGDEQFF; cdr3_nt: TGTGCCAGCACCCACGGGACTAGCGGGGGTGATGAGCAGTTCTTC
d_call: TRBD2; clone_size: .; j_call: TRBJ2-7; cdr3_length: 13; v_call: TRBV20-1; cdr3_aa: CSAPEAGGYEQYF; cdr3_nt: TGCAGTGCTCCAGAAGCGGGAGGATACGAGCAGTACTTC
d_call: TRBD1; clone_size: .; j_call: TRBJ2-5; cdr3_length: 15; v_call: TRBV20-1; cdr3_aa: CSASKDRGFQETQYF; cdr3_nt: TGCAGTGCTAGTAAGGACAGGGGATTCCAAGAGACCCAGTACTTC
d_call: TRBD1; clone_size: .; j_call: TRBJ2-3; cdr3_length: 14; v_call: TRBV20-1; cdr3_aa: CSAPDRGGTDTQYF; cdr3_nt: TGCAGTGCGCCGGACAGGGGGGGCACAGATACGCAGTATTTT
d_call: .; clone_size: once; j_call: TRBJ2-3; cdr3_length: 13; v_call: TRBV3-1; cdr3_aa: CASSPFLADTQYF; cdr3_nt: TGTGCCAGCAGCCCCTTTTTGGCGGATACGCAGTATTTT
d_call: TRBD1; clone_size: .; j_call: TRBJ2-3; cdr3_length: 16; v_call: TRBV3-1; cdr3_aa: CASTMGTGSSTDTQYF; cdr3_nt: TGTGCCAGCACAATGGGGACAGGTTCTAGCACAGATACGCAGTATTTT